The 9 T cell receptor beta chains reported below all come from one sample, sequenced in a study of T cell responses to AZD1222 COVID-19 vaccine (dated by TCRdb to the early 2020s). The library was produced with the immunoSEQ multiplex PCR assay. TCRdb took this table from immuneACCESS and kept in-frame rearrangements with V and J called. Such tables lack part of the clones; where checked against another copy, unresolved V genes explain under half of the gap, and the rest is unexplained. The sample contains under 150,000 clones, around 94% of them found a single time. Approximately 3.1% of the sample belongs to the ten largest clones. In the paper's terms, the time point label means: baseline before first vaccination. This specimen was peripheral blood, taken on day 0 of AZD1222 vaccination. All receptors derive from an adult in good health.

The rearrangement links TRBV27 to TRBJ1-5; the D is unclear. The V end was cut by 4 bases, the J end by 2 bases, with 18 bases between. CDR3 length equals 17 residues. Germline V gene lookup returns CDR1 MNHEY and CDR2 SMNVEV (reference sequence). CDR3 DNA sequence: TGTGCCAGCAGTTCCTTTGGACTCGCGGGTGGCAATCAGCCCCAGCATTTT. Protein sequence: CASSSFGLAGGNQPQHF.

The J gene is TRBJ2-5, the V gene TRBV30; 12 bases match TRBD2. The CDR3 contains 15 residues. Trimming at V came to 0 bases and at J to 4 bases, leaving 3 bases not matched to a gene. Germline loops: CDR1 GTSNPN, CDR2 SVGIG (reference sequence). CDR3 in amino acids: CAWSVASGRVETQYF. The CDR3 DNA sequence: TGTGCCTGGAGTGTAGCTAGCGGGAGGGTAGAGACCCAGTACTTC.

This chain uses TRBV9 with TRBJ1-4; the D is unclear. Germline values: CDR1 SGDLS, CDR2 YYNGEE. With 0 bases removed from V and 2 bases from J, the gap between germline ends came to 8 bases. This CDR3 has 15 amino acids. CDR3 nucleotides: TGTGCCAGCAGCGTAGCGGAGTACACTAATGAAAAACTGTTTTTT. It specifies CASSVAEYTNEKLFF.

The chain couples TRBV29-1 to TRBJ2-1; D could derive from TRBD1 or TRBD2 (6 bases each). V lost 7 bases and J lost 9, with 19 bases in between. This CDR3 has 13 amino acids. Germline V gives CDR1 SQVTM, CDR2 ANQGSEA. The CDR3 loop reads CSGYRDSGGEQFF. DNA for the CDR3: TGCAGCGGGTACAGGGATTCCGGGGGTGAGCAGTTCTTC.

The chain carries TRBV6-2 or TRBV6-3 and TRBJ2-7; D ambiguous. The CDR3 spans 14 residues. Germline CDR1 is MNHEY and CDR2 is SVGEGT. V was pared by 2 bases and J by 1 base, with 9 bases between. In DNA, the CDR3 is TGTGCCAGCAGTTACAACGGGCTTTCCTACGAGCAGTACTTC. Its protein product is CASSYNGLSYEQYF.

This clone has just one count. This chain connects TRBV5-4 to TRBJ2-4; 7 bases are a match to TRBD2. V shed 4 bases, J shed 3 bases, and the junction held 13 bases outside the gene matches. The V gene's germline CDR1 is SGHNT and CDR2 YYREEE (reference sequence). The CDR3 extends over 17 amino acids. CDR3 residues: CASSPLGGQVGKNIQYF. DNA for the CDR3: TGTGCCAGCAGCCCTCTGGGAGGGCAGGTAGGCAAAAACATTCAGTACTTC.

The chain uses TRBV7-9 and TRBJ2-6, with TRBD1 as a possible D gene (6 bases). Looked up from germline, CDR1 is SEHNR and CDR2 is FQNEAQ (reference sequence). V gave up 10 bases and J gave up 0 bases, with 10 bases separating them. This CDR3 has 14 amino acids. CDR3 nucleotide sequence: TGTGCCACAACACAGGGCTCTGGGGCCAACGTCCTGACTTTC. It translates to CATTQGSGANVLTF.

This chain connects TRBV7-3 to TRBJ2-5; 7 bases line up with TRBD1. Germline V CDR1 and CDR2: SGHTA, FQGTGA. V was pared by 5 bases and J by 5 bases, with 5 bases of the junction left unmatched. The CDR3 has 13 amino acids. DNA for the CDR3: TGTGCCAGCAGCGCGACAGGGAGTGAGACCCAGTACTTC. This translates into CASSATGSETQYF.

This chain connects TRBV4-1 to TRBJ1-1; 10 bases fit TRBD1. After removal of 0 bases from V and 4 bases from J, the junction contained 5 bases not matched to a gene. Germline V gene sequence: CDR1 MGHRA, CDR2 YSYEKL. The CDR3 is 16 amino acids. The CDR3 sequence: CASSQDKRQGATEAFF. Here the CDR3 DNA reads TGCGCCAGCAGCCAAGATAAACGACAGGGGGCCACTGAAGCTTTCTTT.